This entry lists 14 T cell receptor beta chains sequenced from one sample in a study of early T cells in non-severe SARS-CoV-2 infection. MiXCR, applied by TCRdb to the 5' RACE reads, yields one record per CDR3 protein. The repertoire has some 96,000 distinct CDR3 sequences, 15% of them found once; the top ten carry roughly 6%. Sequencing used whole blood. The receptors here all came from an adult who was a healthcare worker with PCR-confirmed SARS-CoV-2 infection or an uninfected control (not recorded which).

This clonotype was observed a few times. The chain joins TRBV11-2 to TRBJ2-5; the match to TRBD2 covers 14 bases. The CDR3 is 15 residues long. The J segment lost 4 bases and the V segment lost 6 bases, leaving 4 bases of the junction unmatched. Germline V gene sequence: CDR1 SGHAT, CDR2 FQNNGV. In DNA, the CDR3 is TGTGCCAGCAGGGGACTAGCGGGAGTCGGAGAGACCCAGTACTTC. It specifies CASRGLAGVGETQYF.

This clonotype appeared a few times. V and J are TRBV5-4 and TRBJ1-1; D gene uncertain. Per the germline V gene, CDR1 is SGHNT and CDR2 is YYREEE (reference sequence). V shed 1 base and J shed 7 bases, with 11 bases lying between them. This CDR3 is 13 amino acids long. In DNA, the CDR3 is TGTGCCAGCAGCTTGAGTGGCGGGATTGAAGCTTTCTTT. Translated, it gives CASSLSGGIEAFF.

This clonotype was seen more than once but under ten times. The chain employs TRBV29-1 and TRBJ2-1; D is perhaps TRBD2 (6 bases). This CDR3 has 14 residues. CDR1 and CDR2 (germline): SQVTM, ANQGSEA. Trimming shortened V by 5 bases and J by 1 base, and 12 bases separated the two germline ends. CDR3 DNA sequence: TGCAGCGTTATAGCGGCCCTTTCCTACAATGAGCAGTTCTTC. It is translated as CSVIAALSYNEQFF.

Only a few counts were recorded for this clonotype. The chain combines TRBV20-1 with TRBJ2-5; TRBD2 aligns across 7 bases. Germline-derived CDR1 and CDR2 are DFQATT and SNEGSKA (reference sequence). The CDR3 length is 15 residues. V was pared by 2 bases and J by 2 bases, with 8 bases of the junction left unmatched. CDR3 residues: CSARRTGRDQETQYF. The CDR3 nucleotides read TGCAGTGCTAGACGTACGGGGAGGGATCAAGAGACCCAGTACTTC.

The chain links TRBV28 to TRBJ1-6; D not certain. The CDR3 covers 14 residues. V was cut by 2 bases and J by 5 bases, with 7 bases left in between. Per germline, CDR1 MDHEN and CDR2 SYDVKM. The CDR3 nucleotides read TGTGCCAGCAGTTTAGGGCAGAATAATTCACCCCTCCACTTT. This translates into CASSLGQNNSPLHF.

There are a few counts of this clonotype. The gene calls are TRBV12-3 or TRBV12-4 and TRBJ2-7; D is unclear. This CDR3 is 14 amino acids long. Trimming cost V 3 bases and J 2 bases, with 11 bases left between them. This chain's CDR3 is CASSFGGEAYEQYF. As DNA, the CDR3 is TGTGCCAGCAGTTTCGGTGGAGAGGCCTACGAGCAGTACTTC.

This clonotype came up a few times. CDR3 sequence reads: CAISESSGNTGELFF. The CDR3 DNA reads as TGTGCCATCAGTGAGTCGAGCGGGAACACCGGGGAGCTGTTTTTT. The chain has TRBV10-3 and TRBJ2-2, with D possibly being TRBD2 (5 bases). Trimming pared 0 bases from V and 1 base from J, leaving 6 bases between. This CDR3 is built from 15 residues. Per the germline V gene, CDR1 is ENHRY and CDR2 is SYGVKD.

This clonotype was observed at least ten times. The CDR3 region is CASSPDRVKYNEQFF. In nucleotides, the CDR3 is TGTGCCAGCAGCCCCGATCGGGTCAAATACAATGAGCAGTTCTTC. This chain connects TRBV7-9 to TRBJ2-1, with D unresolved. CDR1 SEHNR and CDR2 FQNEAQ come from the germline V gene (reference sequence). The CDR3 consists of 15 residues. V lost 5 bases to trimming and J lost 4 bases, with 15 bases between them.

The rearrangement links TRBV11-2 to TRBJ2-3, with 11 positions matching TRBD1. The CDR3 consists of 16 residues. With V trimmed by 5 bases and J by 4 bases, 8 bases remained unmatched. Looked up from germline, CDR1 is SGHAT and CDR2 is FQNNGV. This CDR3 reads CASSQAGQGVSDTQYF. For the CDR3, the DNA is TGTGCCAGCAGCCAAGCGGGACAGGGGGTTTCAGATACGCAGTATTTT.

The chain employs TRBV18 and TRBJ2-5, with 11 bases that match TRBD2. Germline V gene lookup returns CDR1 KGHSH and CDR2 LQKENI. CDR3 length: 15 residues. V gave up 1 base and J gave up 5 bases; unmatched junction bases: 3. The DNA for the CDR3 is TGTGCCAGCTCACCACTAGCGGGAGGGCCGGAGACCCAGTACTTC. It yields the protein CASSPLAGGPETQYF. The entire variable domain, with the rest obtained from reference TRBV18 and TRBJ2-5, is as follows: NAGVMQNPRHLVRRRGQEARLRCSPMKGHSHVYWYRQLPEEGLKFMVYLQKENIIDESGMPKERFSAEFPKEGPSILRIQQVVRGDSAAYFCASSPLAGGPETQYFGPGTRLLVL.

The chain links TRBV28 to TRBJ2-7; 15 positions match TRBD2. Trimming cost V 5 bases and J 4 bases; bases outside gene matches: 3. The CDR3 covers 15 residues. From germline, CDR1 is MDHEN and CDR2 SYDVKM. CDR3 residues: CASSRGLAGGYEQYF. The CDR3 nucleotides are TGTGCCAGCAGTCGGGGACTAGCGGGAGGATACGAGCAGTACTTC. The complete variable domain, with remaining parts taken from reference TRBV28 and TRBJ2-7, reads DVKVTQSSRYLVKRTGEKVFLECVQDMDHENMFWYRQDPGLGLRLIYFSYDVKMKEKGDIPEGYSVSREKKERFSLILESASTNQTSMYLCASSRGLAGGYEQYFGPGTRLTVT.

The rearrangement links TRBV18 to TRBJ1-1, with a possible D match to TRBD1 (5 bases). The CDR3 runs 12 residues. The germline V gene has CDR1 KGHSH and CDR2 LQKENI. Trimming removed 3 bases at V and 4 bases at J, with 6 bases between. The CDR3 spells CASSPGVTEAFF. In DNA, the CDR3 is TGTGCCAGCTCACCGGGGGTCACTGAAGCTTTCTTT.

This clonotype was picked up a small number of times. The chain couples TRBV3-2 to TRBJ1-5; TRBD1, the table's D call, was not compared with the DNA. TRBV3-2 is tagged as a pseudogene. The CDR3 is made up of 15 amino acids. The CDR3 DNA reads TGTGCCAGCAGCCAAGGCCAGGGGGGGTATCAGCCCCAGCATTTT. It translates to CASSQGQGGYQPQHF.

The V gene is TRBV9, the J gene TRBJ2-7; maybe TRBD1 (6 bases). Germline lookup yields CDR1 SGDLS and CDR2 YYNGEE. The V end lost 0 bases, the J end lost 3 bases, and 7 bases lay between the germline ends. This CDR3 contains 13 residues. CDR3 nucleotide sequence: TGTGCCAGCAGCGTAGGACAGGACTACGAGCAGTACTTC. Translated, it gives CASSVGQDYEQYF.